This TCR beta chain was observed in a study of shared clonotypes between healthy human individuals. Whole-study findings and limits: Some clonotypes were shared by all four sorted-subset donors, while others were not shared. The non-shared ones had lower generation probabilities than the shared ones. Clonotypes that were shared across a handful of donors made up approximately 5.1% of naive CD4 clonotypes.

CD4+ cells were split into CD45RA+ naive and CD45RA-negative memory subsets. Note on this clone: Its antigen remains unidentified.

Investigators spread the genomic DNA of each subset evenly over several immunoSEQ plates. TCRdb keeps only in-frame clones here, not all; method: immunoSEQ multiplex PCR. The repertoire holds 2,500,000 or so clones, with 85% to 95% as singletons. Germline loops: CDR1 SEHNR, CDR2 FQNEAQ (reference sequence). The CDR3 extends over 15 amino acids. After removal of 5 bases from V and 8 bases from J, the junction contained 8 bases not matched to a gene. Input material: naive CD4+ T cells sorted from blood. Indicated subset: CD45RA+ positively selected. The rearrangement uses TRBV7-9 and TRBJ2-1; 11 nucleotides agree with TRBD2. The receptor was derived from a man aged 18 to 29 in good health. This CDR3 is CASSPLAGGPHEQFF. The CDR3 DNA reads as TGTGCCAGCAGCCCCTTAGCGGGAGGGCCGCATGAGCAGTTCTTC.